This T cell receptor beta chain came from a study of cytomegalovirus exposure and HLA in healthy donors (dated by TCRdb to 2017 to 2019). Broadly, across the study: According to a later analysis, one platform produced both the 110 or so validation repertoires and the 620 or so repertoires of the first cohort. The aim of the study was to test whether cataloging public T cell receptors could identify signatures of past pathogen exposure. A separate validation cohort of roughly 120 different subjects was used in addition to the 666-subject first cohort. High-throughput TCR immunosequencing, statistical association of individual TCRs with disease status, and machine learning were combined to predict cytomegalovirus infection status.

The library was generated by the immunoSEQ multiplex PCR assay. From the authors' description of their analysis: A statistical classification framework was built to diagnose cytomegalovirus status from the catalog of TCR beta chain sequences. As stored in TCRdb, this immuneACCESS dataset retains in-frame rearrangements with V and J assigned. A fraction of the clones does not appear; measured against another copy, unresolved V genes explain less than half of the discrepancy, and the remainder lacks a known reason. V, J and clone size derive from that table, while D and trimming were established from the DNA sequence. The sample table lists around 150,000 clones, roughly 88% of them with a count of one. The biggest ten clones account for approximately 7.5% of the sample. The study at large found these results: The study listed approximately 160 TCR beta chains as associated with cytomegalovirus. A later analysis found that TCRs clustered in the first cohort also tended to co-occur in the roughly 120 validation repertoires, with approximately 93% of cluster scores above 0. A later analysis had no HLA typing for the validation cohort, so co-occurrence there was scored across all 110 or so repertoires. In vitro tests confirmed that a few of the cytomegalovirus-associated TCR beta chains recognize cytomegalovirus antigens. Cytomegalovirus status was reported to be diagnosed by the classifier with high specificity and sensitivity in both the original and validation cohorts. While some public TCRs were present in many individuals, most TCR sequences turned up only very rarely across donors. The authors suggested that the approach could potentially be extended to other disease states and immunological phenotypes.

Donors formed part of the validation cohort, which comprised some 120 subjects and was distinct from the first cohort of several hundred subjects. In regard to this clone: Its antigen is still unknown. The record has no base qualities; no much larger clone is one base away.

Including the terminal cysteine and phenylalanine, the CDR3 comprises 15 residues. Only CDR3 DNA remains: 45 bases, in frame from the first base. From a lookup of the germline V gene (reference sequence), CDR1 and CDR2 are LNHDA and SQIVND. The junction shows trimming of 0 bases on V and 10 bases on J, and the gene matches do not reach 4 bases of it. Material for sequencing was PBMCs. The TCR sequence derives from a woman younger than 35 in good health and CMV-seropositive. The sequence is built from TRBV19 and TRBJ1-6, and TRBD1 matches 9 of the central bases. The CDR3 reads as follows: CASSIEYRGPSPLHF. The DNA sequence reads TGTGCCAGTAGTATAGAATACAGGGGGCCCTCACCCCTCCACTTT.